This T cell receptor beta chain is from a study of blood T cell repertoires in COVID-19. Study background: The samples span acute and convalescent COVID-19 from the United States, Italy and Spain. In each case, the material was cDNA or gDNA derived from T cells, B-cell-depleted T cells, or PBMCs.

The CDR3 covers 14 residues. Germline V lookup: CDR1 MNHNS, CDR2 SASEGT. After removal of 3 bases from V and 8 bases from J, the junction contained 9 bases not matched to a gene. Source study methods: Reference gene primer amplification gave estimated nucleated cell counts. Clones were read by immunoSEQ multiplex PCR, and TCRdb kept only the in-frame ones, dropping some. V and J calls and clone size come straight from that table; D and trimming were deduced from the DNA. Altogether 100,000 to 120,000 clones are present, about 85% being singletons, with the ten largest covering about 12%. This clonotype originated in a human donor in a cohort sampled during active COVID-19. The J gene is TRBJ1-1, the V gene TRBV6-1, with 7 bases matching TRBD1. Specimen: peripheral blood. CDR3 DNA: TGTGCCAGCAGTGACCTCAGTGGACAGGCAGAAGCTTTCTTT. The encoded protein is CASSDLSGQAEAFF.